This T cell receptor beta chain is drawn from a study of OX40 agonist ivuxolimab in advanced cancers. The CDR3 totals 16 residues. This table comes from immunoSEQ multiplex PCR, and its TCRdb copy is limited to in-frame clones, with some not included. The table lists roughly 100,000 clones, approximately 80% of them singletons. Sequencing was performed on CD4+ or CD8+ T cells sorted from blood, taken in a trial of the OX40 agonist ivuxolimab. The chain joins TRBV21-1 to TRBJ1-1. TRBV21-1 is marked as a pseudogene. The TCR comes from an adult with an advanced solid tumor such as melanoma, head and neck, liver or kidney cancer. The chain's CDR3 is CASSPPRQRGNTEAFF. The DNA for the CDR3 is TGTGCCAGCAGCCCCCCCCGACAGCGGGGGAACACTGAAGCTTTCTTT.